This T cell receptor (beta chain) was documented in a study of blood T cell repertoires in COVID-19. Whole-study context: Spain, Italy and the United States supplied samples that represented acute and convalescent COVID-19.

The authors' processing: Amplification of reference gene primers provided the estimated nucleated cell counts. Clones were read by immunoSEQ multiplex PCR, and TCRdb kept only the in-frame ones, dropping some. V, J and clone size reflect that table, while D and trimming were determined from the DNA. The sample lists fewer than 300,000 clones, about nine tenths occurring once. Recruited during active infection, patients (from Seattle) were subsequently followed longitudinally. The receptor was derived from a person aged 18 to 30 with COVID-19, enrolled during active disease. The sequenced sample was peripheral blood.

The CDR3 sequence: CASSLARGPRNEQFF. The DNA of the CDR3 is TGTGCCAGCAGCTTAGCGAGGGGGCCCCGCAATGAGCAGTTCTTC. The chain links TRBV7-8 to TRBJ2-1; TRBD1 agrees at 7 bases. Germline-derived CDR1 and CDR2 are SGHVS and FQNEAQ. The junction had 5 bases not matched to a gene; V was cut back by 0 bases and J by 6 bases. This CDR3 is built from 15 residues.